This entry concerns a single T cell receptor (beta chain). The antigen is not known. There are 14 residues in the CDR3. Germline V lookup: CDR1 SGHTA, CDR2 FQGTGA. The V end lost 0 bases, the J end lost 5 bases, and 10 bases lay between the germline ends. This entry is derived from a study of long-term antiretroviral therapy in people with HIV. Overall study: Initial samples were collected about a decade before the 2015 immediate-ART recommendation.

The immunoSEQ assay was v3.0, run at survey level. Assay used: immunoSEQ multiplex PCR; TCRdb lists only in-frame clones, some missing. Among some 31,000 clones listed, around 97% were seen once. Study conclusions and caveats: HIV repertoires had narrower CDR3 length ranges than controls.

The sequence was collected from a man younger than 40 with HIV. The sequencing here drew on unsorted PBMCs, taken 6.9 years after starting antiretroviral therapy. J is TRBJ2-5 and V is TRBV7-3, with a tentative D call TRBD1 (5 bases). CDR3 DNA: TGTGCCAGCAGCTTAACAGGGGCACAGGAGACCCAGTACTTC. This encodes CASSLTGAQETQYF. Full variable domain (missing parts from reference TRBV7-3 and TRBJ2-5): GAGVSQTPSNKVTEKGKYVELRCDPISGHTALYWYRQSLGQGPEFLIYFQGTGAADDSGLPNDRFFAVRPEGSVSTLKIQRTERGDSAVYLCASSLTGAQETQYFGPGTRLLVL.